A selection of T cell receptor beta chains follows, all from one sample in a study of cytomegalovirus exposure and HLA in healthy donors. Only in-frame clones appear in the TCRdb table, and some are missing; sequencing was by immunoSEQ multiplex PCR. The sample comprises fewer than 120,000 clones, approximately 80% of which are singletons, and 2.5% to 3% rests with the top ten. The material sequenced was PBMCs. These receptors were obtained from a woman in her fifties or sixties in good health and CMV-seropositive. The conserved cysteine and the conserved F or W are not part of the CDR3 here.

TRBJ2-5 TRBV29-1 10 SVVGGSKTQY
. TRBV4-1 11 ASSQDWEYEQY
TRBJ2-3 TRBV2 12 ARQGARSTDTQY
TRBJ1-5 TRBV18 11 ASSDRGNQPQH
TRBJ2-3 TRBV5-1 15 ASSFDTSGSKTDTQY
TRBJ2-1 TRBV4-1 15 ASSHMDMGLAIYEQF
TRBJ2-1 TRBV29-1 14 SVERTSGSSYNEQF
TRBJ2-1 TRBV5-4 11 ASSFSGSNEQF
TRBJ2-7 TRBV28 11 ASRETGHYEQY
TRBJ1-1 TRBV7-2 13 ASSLAPQGADEAF
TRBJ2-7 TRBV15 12 ATSEDRGVHEQY
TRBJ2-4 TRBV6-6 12 ASRVAGGGDIQY
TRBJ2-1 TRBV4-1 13 ASSQVGAGGNEQF
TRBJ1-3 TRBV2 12 ASSDLATGNTIY
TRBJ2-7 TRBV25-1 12 ASSPHRGDYEQY
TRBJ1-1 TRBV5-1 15 ASSSGTASRLNTEAF
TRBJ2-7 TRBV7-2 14 ASSSRRSGNSYEQY
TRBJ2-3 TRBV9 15 ASSVEGGGLDTDTQY
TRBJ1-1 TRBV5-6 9 ASSLYREAF
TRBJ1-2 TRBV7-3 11 ASSLGQGYGYT
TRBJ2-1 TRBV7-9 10 AGSLAVAEQF
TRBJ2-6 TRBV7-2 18 ASSLAIGAILDSGANVLT
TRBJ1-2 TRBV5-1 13 ASSGGQGAAYGYT
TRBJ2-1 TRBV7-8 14 ASSFPPAGSYNEQL
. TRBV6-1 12 ASSLGQGAYEQY